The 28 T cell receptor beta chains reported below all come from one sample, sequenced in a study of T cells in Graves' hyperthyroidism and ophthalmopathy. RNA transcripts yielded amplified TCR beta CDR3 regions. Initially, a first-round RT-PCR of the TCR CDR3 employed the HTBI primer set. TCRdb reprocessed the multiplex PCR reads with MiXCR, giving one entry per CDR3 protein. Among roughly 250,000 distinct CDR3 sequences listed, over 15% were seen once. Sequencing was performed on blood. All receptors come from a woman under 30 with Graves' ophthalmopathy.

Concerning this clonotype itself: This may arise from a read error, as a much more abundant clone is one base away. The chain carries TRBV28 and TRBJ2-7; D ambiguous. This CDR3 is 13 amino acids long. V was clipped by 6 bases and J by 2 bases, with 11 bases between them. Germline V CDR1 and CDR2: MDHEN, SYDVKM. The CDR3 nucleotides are TGTGCCAGCAGGTATTCCATCCCCTACGAGCAGTACTTC. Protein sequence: CASRYSIPYEQYF.

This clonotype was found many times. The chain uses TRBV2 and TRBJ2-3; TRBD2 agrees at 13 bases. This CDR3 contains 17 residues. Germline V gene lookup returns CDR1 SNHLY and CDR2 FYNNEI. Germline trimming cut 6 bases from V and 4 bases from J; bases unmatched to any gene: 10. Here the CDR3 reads CASRYHGLAGESDTQYF. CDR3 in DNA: TGTGCCAGCAGGTACCACGGACTAGCGGGAGAGTCAGATACGCAGTATTTT.

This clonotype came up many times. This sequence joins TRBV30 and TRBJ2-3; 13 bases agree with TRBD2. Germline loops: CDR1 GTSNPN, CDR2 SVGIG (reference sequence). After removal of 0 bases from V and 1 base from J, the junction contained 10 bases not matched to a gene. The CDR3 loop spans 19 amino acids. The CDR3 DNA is TGTGCCTGGAGTGTAACTAGCGGGAGGGCATTCAAAGGCACAGATACGCAGTATTTT. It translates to CAWSVTSGRAFKGTDTQYF.

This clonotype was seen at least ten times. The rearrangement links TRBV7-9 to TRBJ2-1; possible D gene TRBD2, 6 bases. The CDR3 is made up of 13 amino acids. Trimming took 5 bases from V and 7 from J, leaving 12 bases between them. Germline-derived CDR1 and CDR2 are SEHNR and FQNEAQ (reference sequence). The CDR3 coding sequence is TGTGCCAGCAGCGCTGGTGGGGGGAATGAGCAGTTCTTC. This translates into CASSAGGGNEQFF.

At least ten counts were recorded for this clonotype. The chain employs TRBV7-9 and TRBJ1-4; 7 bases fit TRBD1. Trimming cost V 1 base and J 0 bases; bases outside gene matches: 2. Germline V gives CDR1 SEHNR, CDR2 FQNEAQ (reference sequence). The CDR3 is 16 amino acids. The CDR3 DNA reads TGTGCCAGCAGCTTAGTTGGGACAGCAACTAATGAAAAACTGTTTTTT. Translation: CASSLVGTATNEKLFF.

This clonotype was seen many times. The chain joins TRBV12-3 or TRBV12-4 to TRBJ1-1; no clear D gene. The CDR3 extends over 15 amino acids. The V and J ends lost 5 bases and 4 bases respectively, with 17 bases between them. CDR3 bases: TGTGCCAGCAGTCGAGGACCCCTAAGGGCCACTGAAGCTTTCTTT. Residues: CASSRGPLRATEAFF.

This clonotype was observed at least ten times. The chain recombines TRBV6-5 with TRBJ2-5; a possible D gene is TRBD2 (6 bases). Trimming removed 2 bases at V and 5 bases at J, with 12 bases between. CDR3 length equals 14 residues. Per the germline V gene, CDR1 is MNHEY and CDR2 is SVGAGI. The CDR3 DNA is TGTGCCAGCAGTTACCGGCTGGAGGGGGAGACCCAGTACTTC. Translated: CASSYRLEGETQYF.

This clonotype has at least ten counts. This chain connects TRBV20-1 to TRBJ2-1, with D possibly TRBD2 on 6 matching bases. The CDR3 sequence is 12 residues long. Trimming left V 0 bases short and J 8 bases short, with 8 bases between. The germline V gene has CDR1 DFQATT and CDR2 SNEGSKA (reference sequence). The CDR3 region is CSARDQRDEQFF. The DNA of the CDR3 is TGCAGTGCTAGAGATCAGCGGGATGAGCAGTTCTTC.

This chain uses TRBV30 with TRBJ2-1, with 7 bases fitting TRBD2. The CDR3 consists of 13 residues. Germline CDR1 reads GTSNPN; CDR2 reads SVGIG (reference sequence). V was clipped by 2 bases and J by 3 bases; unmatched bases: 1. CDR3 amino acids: CAWSIAGYNEQFF. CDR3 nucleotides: TGTGCCTGGAGTATAGCGGGCTACAATGAGCAGTTCTTC.

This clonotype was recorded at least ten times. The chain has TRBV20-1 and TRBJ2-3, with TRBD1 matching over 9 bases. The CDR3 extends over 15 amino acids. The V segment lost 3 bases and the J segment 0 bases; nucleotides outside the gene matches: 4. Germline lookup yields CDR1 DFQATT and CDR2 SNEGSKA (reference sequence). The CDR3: CSASRTGDSTDTQYF. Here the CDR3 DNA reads TGCAGTGCTAGCAGGACAGGGGACAGCACAGATACGCAGTATTTT.

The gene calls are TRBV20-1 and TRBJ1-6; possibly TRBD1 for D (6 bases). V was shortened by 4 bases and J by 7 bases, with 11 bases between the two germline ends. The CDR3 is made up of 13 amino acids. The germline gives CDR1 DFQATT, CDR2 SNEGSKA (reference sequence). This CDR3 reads CSANTRGNSPLHF. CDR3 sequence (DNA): TGCAGTGCTAATACCAGGGGAAATTCACCCCTCCACTTT.

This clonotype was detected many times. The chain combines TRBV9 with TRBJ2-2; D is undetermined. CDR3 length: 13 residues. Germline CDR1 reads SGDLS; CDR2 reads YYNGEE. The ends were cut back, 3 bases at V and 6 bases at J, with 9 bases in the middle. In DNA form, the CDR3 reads TGTGCCAGCAGCGCCCCTAGTCCCGGGGAGCTGTTTTTT. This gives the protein CASSAPSPGELFF. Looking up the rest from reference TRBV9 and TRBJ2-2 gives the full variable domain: DSGVTQTPKHLITATGQRVTLRCSPRSGDLSVYWYQQSLDQGLQFLIQYYNGEERAKGNILERFSAQQFPDLHSELNLSSLELGDSALYFCASSAPSPGELFFGEGSRLTVL.

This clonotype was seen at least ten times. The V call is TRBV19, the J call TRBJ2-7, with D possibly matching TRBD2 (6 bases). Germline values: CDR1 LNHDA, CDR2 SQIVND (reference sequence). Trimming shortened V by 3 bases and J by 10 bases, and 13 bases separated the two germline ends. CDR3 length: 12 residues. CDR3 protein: CASSILEGKQYF. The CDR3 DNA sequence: TGTGCCAGTAGTATCCTGGAGGGAAAACAGTACTTC.

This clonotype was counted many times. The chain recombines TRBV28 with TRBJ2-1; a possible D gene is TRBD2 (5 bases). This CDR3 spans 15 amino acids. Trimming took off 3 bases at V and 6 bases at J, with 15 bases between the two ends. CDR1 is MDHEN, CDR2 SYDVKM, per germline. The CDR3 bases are TGTGCCAGCAGTTTGGACTCGCCAGCCTTCAATGAGCAGTTCTTC. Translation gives CASSLDSPAFNEQFF. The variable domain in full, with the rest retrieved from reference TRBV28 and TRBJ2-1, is DVKVTQSSRYLVKRTGEKVFLECVQDMDHENMFWYRQDPGLGLRLIYFSYDVKMKEKGDIPEGYSVSREKKERFSLILESASTNQTSMYLCASSLDSPAFNEQFFGPGTRLTVL.

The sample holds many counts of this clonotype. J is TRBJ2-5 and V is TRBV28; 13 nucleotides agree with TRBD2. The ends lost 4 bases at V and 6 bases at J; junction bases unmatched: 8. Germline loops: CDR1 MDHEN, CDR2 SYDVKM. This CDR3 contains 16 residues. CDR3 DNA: TGTGCCAGCAGTTCCGGGACTAGCGGGGTTGGGCAGACCCAGTACTTC. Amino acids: CASSSGTSGVGQTQYF.

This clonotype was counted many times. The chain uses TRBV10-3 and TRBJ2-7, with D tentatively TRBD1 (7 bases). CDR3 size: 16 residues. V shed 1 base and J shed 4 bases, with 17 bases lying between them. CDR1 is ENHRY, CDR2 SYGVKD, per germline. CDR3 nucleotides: TGTGCCATCAGTGAGTTGTTTTCGGAGGGGGCTTACGAGCAGTACTTC. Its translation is CAISELFSEGAYEQYF.

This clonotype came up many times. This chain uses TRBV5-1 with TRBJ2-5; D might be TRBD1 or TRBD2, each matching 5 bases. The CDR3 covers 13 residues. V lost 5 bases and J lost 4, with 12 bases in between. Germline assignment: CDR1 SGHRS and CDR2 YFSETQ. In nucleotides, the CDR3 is TGCGCCAGCAGTAGGGACCTGGGAGAGACCCAGTACTTC. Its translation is CASSRDLGETQYF.

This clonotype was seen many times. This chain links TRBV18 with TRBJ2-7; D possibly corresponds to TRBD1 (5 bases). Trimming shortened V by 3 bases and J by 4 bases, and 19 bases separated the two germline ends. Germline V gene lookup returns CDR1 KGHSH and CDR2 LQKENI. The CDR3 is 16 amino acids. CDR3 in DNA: TGTGCCAGCTCACCGGTTGGGGTGGCCAGGGTGTACGAGCAGTACTTC. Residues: CASSPVGVARVYEQYF.

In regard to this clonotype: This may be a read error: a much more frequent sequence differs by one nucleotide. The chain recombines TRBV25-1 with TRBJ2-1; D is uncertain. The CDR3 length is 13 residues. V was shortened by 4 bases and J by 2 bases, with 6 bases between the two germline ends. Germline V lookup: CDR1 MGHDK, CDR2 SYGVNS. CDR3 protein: CASSAWAYNEQFF. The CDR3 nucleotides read TGTGCCAGCAGTGCGTGGGCCTACAATGAGCAGTTCTTC.

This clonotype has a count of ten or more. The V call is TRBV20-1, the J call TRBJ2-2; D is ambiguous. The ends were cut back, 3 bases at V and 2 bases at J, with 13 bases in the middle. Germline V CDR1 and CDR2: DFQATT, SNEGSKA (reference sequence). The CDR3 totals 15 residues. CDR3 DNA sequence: TGCAGTGCTAGGCTGCCGGGCCGAAACACCGGGGAGCTGTTTTTT. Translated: CSARLPGRNTGELFF.

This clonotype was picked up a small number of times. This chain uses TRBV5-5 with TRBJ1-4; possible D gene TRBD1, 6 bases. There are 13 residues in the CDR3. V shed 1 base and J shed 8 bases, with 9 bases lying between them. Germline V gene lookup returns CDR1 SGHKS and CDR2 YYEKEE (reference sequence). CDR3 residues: CASSLSGDEKLFF. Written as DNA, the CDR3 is TGTGCCAGCAGCTTGTCAGGGGACGAAAAACTGTTTTTT.

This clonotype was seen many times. CDR3: CASSSYRAPMNTEAFF. DNA of the CDR3: TGTGCCAGCAGCTCTTACAGGGCCCCTATGAACACTGAAGCTTTCTTT. This sequence joins TRBV7-8 and TRBJ1-1, with D maybe TRBD1 (6 bases). V was trimmed by 4 bases and J by 0 bases, leaving 15 bases between them. CDR1 and CDR2 from the germline V gene are SGHVS and FQNEAQ. The CDR3 length is 16 residues.

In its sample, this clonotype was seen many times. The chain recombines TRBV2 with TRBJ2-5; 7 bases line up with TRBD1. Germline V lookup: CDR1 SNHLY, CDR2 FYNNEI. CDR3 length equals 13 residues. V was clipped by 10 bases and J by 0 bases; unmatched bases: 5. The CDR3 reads CAILTGNQETQYF. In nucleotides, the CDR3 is TGTGCCATACTGACAGGGAACCAAGAGACCCAGTACTTC.

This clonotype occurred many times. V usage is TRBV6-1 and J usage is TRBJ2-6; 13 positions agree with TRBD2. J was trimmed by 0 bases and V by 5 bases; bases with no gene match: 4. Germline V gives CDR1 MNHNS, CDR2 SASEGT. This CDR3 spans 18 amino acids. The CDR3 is CASSTWTSGSSGANVLTF. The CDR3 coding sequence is TGTGCCAGCAGTACTTGGACTAGCGGGAGCTCTGGGGCCAACGTCCTGACTTTC.

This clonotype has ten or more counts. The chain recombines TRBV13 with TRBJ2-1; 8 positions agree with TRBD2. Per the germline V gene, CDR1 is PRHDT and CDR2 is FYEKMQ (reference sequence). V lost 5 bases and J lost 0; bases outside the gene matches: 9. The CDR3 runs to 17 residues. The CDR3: CASSPSGTRSSYNEQFF. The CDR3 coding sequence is TGTGCCAGCAGCCCCTCCGGGACTAGGAGCTCCTACAATGAGCAGTTCTTC.

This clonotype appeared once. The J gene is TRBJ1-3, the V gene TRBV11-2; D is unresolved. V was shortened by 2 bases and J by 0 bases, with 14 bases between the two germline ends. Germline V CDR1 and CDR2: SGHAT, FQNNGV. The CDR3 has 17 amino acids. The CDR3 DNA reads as TGTGCCAGCAGCTTATATCGGACGGTCCGCTCTGGAAACACCATATATTTT. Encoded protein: CASSLYRTVRSGNTIYF.

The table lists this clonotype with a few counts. The CDR3 protein is CASSQGRPGELFF. CDR3 bases: TGCGCCAGCAGCCAAGGGCGGCCCGGGGAGCTGTTTTTT. The V and J genes are TRBV4-3 and TRBJ2-2; no reliable D call. V gave up 1 base and J gave up 6 bases, with 6 bases separating them. The CDR3 loop spans 13 amino acids. Germline CDR1 and CDR2: LGHNA and YSLEER.

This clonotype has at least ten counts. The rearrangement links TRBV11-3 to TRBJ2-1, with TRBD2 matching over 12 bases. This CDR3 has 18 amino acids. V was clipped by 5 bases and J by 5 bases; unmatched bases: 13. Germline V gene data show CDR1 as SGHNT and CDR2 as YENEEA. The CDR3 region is CASSRGLTSGGRNNEQFF. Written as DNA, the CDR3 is TGTGCCAGCAGCAGGGGCCTGACTAGCGGGGGCCGAAACAATGAGCAGTTCTTC.